The rows below give T cell receptor beta chains drawn from one sample of a study of blood T cell repertoires in COVID-19. The method was immunoSEQ multiplex PCR; TCRdb's version includes in-frame clones alone and lacks a portion of them. The data show more than 65,000 clones, 75% to 90% seen once. The sequenced material came from peripheral blood. The receptors were sampled from a human donor in a cohort sampled during active COVID-19. CDR3s include the opening cysteine and the closing phenylalanine or tryptophan. The D gene is left open where the match is weak. The listing skips clone size in some rows; elsewhere it reads once, few, many or a size class.

clone_size j_call d_call v_call cdr3_nt cdr3_aa
once TRBJ2-7 TRBD1 TRBV5-1 TGCGCCAGCAGCGAAATAGGACAGGGGCAGCAGTACTTC CASSEIGQGQQYF
few TRBJ1-1 TRBD1 TRBV11-3 TGTGCCAGCAGCTTAGAAGGCTACAGGGGGAGTGAAGCTTTCTTT CASSLEGYRGSEAFF
NA TRBJ1-5 NA TRBV24-1 TGTGCCACCAGTGACCCCTGGGCACCAGGGGCCACCAATCAGCCCCAGCATTTT CATSDPWAPGATNQPQHF
NA TRBJ2-5 TRBD1 TRBV5-1 TGCGCCAGCAGCCTAAGCCCGGGACAGCAAGAGACCCAGTACTTC CASSLSPGQQETQYF
once TRBJ2-3 NA TRBV18 TGTGCCAGCTCACCCGGTTTCACAGATACGCAGTATTTT CASSPGFTDTQYF
NA TRBJ1-5 TRBD1 TRBV19 TGTGCCAGTAGTCCACTGGGGACAGGGAGGGATCAGCCCCAGCATTTT CASSPLGTGRDQPQHF
NA TRBJ2-7 NA TRBV18 TGTGCCAGCTCCCTCGGGCGGGACCGCTACGAGCAGTACTTC CASSLGRDRYEQYF
NA TRBJ1-1 NA TRBV3-1/TRBV3-2 TGTGCCAGCAGCCAATCCGGGAACACTGAAGCTTTCTTT CASSQSGNTEAFF
NA TRBJ2-3 NA TRBV5-1 TGCGCCAGCAGCTTGGAGTCAGGTACAGATACGCAGTATTTT CASSLESGTDTQYF
NA TRBJ1-5 NA TRBV6-1 TGTGCCAGCAGTGAGACATCCGAGCAGCCCCAGCATTTT CASSETSEQPQHF
NA TRBJ1-4 NA TRBV11-2 TGTGCCAGCAGCTTAGTGAGGGATAATGAAAAACTGTTTTTT CASSLVRDNEKLFF
NA TRBJ1-1 NA TRBV5-1 TGCGCCAGCACCCCTGGGGGAGGGAACACTGAAGCTTTCTTT CASTPGGGNTEAFF
NA TRBJ1-2 TRBD1 TRBV19 TGTGCCAGTAGCGAGTCCCCCCGCGGTCCAGGGGGATCGGGCTACACCTTC CASSESPRGPGGSGYTF
NA TRBJ1-1 TRBD1 TRBV7-2 TGTGCCAGCAGCTTCGTGGACAGGGATGTTTTCTTT CASSFVDRDVFF
NA TRBJ2-7 NA TRBV7-2 TGTGCCAGCAGCTTGAGCTACGAGCAGTACTTC CASSLSYEQYF
NA TRBJ2-3 NA TRBV7-9 TGTGCCAGCAGCTTAGGCGGGGGCCCCCCAGATACGCAGTATTTT CASSLGGGPPDTQYF
NA TRBJ1-4 NA TRBV5-8 TGTGCCAGCAGCCGGGGGTCCAGGGATGGGGAAAAACTGTTTTTT CASSRGSRDGEKLFF
once TRBJ1-5 NA TRBV19 TGTGCCAGTAGTCCTACGACAGGCGGAAGCAATCAGCCCCAGCATTTT CASSPTTGGSNQPQHF
NA TRBJ2-7 NA TRBV18 TGTGCCAGCTCACCGGTGAGCGGCGAGCAGTACTTC CASSPVSGEQYF
NA TRBJ2-1 NA TRBV9 TGTGCCAGCAGCGTATTATTGAGGAAGGAGCAGTTCTTC CASSVLLRKEQFF
NA TRBJ2-5 TRBD1 TRBV6-5 TGTGCCAGCAGTTACTCGGACAGGGGAGAGACCCAGTACTTC CASSYSDRGETQYF
once TRBJ1-2 NA TRBV5-4 TGTGCCAGCAGCTTGGCCAGGGCTTCTAACTATGGCTACACCTTC CASSLARASNYGYTF
NA TRBJ2-5 NA TRBV5-1 TGCGCCAGCAGGTCTACAGGTGCCGCCAAGGAGACCCAGTACTTC CASRSTGAAKETQYF
NA TRBJ2-7 NA TRBV15 TGTGCCACCGGTCGGGACTCCTACGAGCAGTACTTC CATGRDSYEQYF
once TRBJ2-7 NA TRBV28 TGTGCCAGCAGTTTCCACGACAGAACTAACTACGAGCAGTACTTC CASSFHDRTNYEQYF
NA TRBJ2-5 TRBD1 TRBV9 TGTGCCAGCAGCGCGAGAGGCCATGGACAGGCTCAAGAGACCCAGTACTTC CASSARGHGQAQETQYF
few TRBJ1-2 NA TRBV9 TGTGCCAGCAGCACCACCTGGTCAGGGCGAGACTATGGCTACACCTTC CASSTTWSGRDYGYTF
NA TRBJ2-5 NA TRBV2 TGTGCCAGCAATGCAGGATCGAGCGGGACCCAGTACTTC CASNAGSSGTQYF
NA TRBJ2-6 NA TRBV29-1 TGCAGCGTCAGTCGGGACTCTGGGGCCAACGTCCTGACTTTC CSVSRDSGANVLTF
NA TRBJ1-2 TRBD1 TRBV6-5 TGTGCCAGCAGTTACTCGGGACAGGGCGGCTACACCTTC CASSYSGQGGYTF
NA TRBJ2-2 NA TRBV3-1/TRBV3-2 TGTGCCAGCAGCCAAGATGGGGCGGGGGAGCTGTTTTTT CASSQDGAGELFF
NA TRBJ1-2 TRBD1 TRBV2 TGTGCCAGCATGAATGAAGGGGGCAGCTACACCTTC CASMNEGGSYTF
NA TRBJ2-7 TRBD1 TRBV28 TGTGCCAGCAGTGGACAGGGGGCCTCCTTC CASSGQGASF
NA TRBJ2-3 TRBD2 TRBV10-3 TGTGCCATCAGCTTAACCGGGACTAGCGGGGGGGCAAGTGCGCAGTATTTT CAISLTGTSGGASAQYF
NA TRBJ1-1 TRBD1 TRBV5-4 TGTGCCAGCAGCTCAGGGACAGGGTATATGAACACTGAAGCTTTCTTT CASSSGTGYMNTEAFF
NA TRBJ2-7 NA TRBV5-5 TGTGCCAGCAGCTTCGGGGTTGTGGGGTACGAGCAGTACTTC CASSFGVVGYEQYF
NA TRBJ2-5 TRBD2 TRBV5-1 TGCGCCAGCAGCTTTTCTGCGGGGGGGCCAGTCCAGGAGACCCAGTACTTC CASSFSAGGPVQETQYF
many TRBJ2-5 NA TRBV14 TGTGCCAGCAGCCTATCCCCTATAAGAGAGACCCAGTACTTC CASSLSPIRETQYF
NA TRBJ2-7 TRBD1 TRBV28 TGTGCCAGCAGTTGGGACAGAGCCTACGAGCAGTACTTC CASSWDRAYEQYF
NA TRBJ1-6 TRBD1 TRBV28 TGTGCCAGCAGTGAGGACAGGGGAAATAATTCACCCCTCCACTTT CASSEDRGNNSPLHF
NA TRBJ2-6 NA TRBV19 TGTGCCAGTACCAACTCTGGGGCCAACGTCCTGACTTTC CASTNSGANVLTF
NA TRBJ1-2 NA TRBV7-9 TGTGCCAGCAGCTTACTCGCAGGAAACTATGGCTACACCTTC CASSLLAGNYGYTF
NA TRBJ2-7 TRBD1 TRBV29-1 TGCAGCGCGGGACAGGGGGCTGGCGAGCAGTACTTC CSAGQGAGEQYF
NA TRBJ1-2 TRBD1 TRBV28 TGTGCCAGCAGTACGGACAGGAGGGGCGGCTACACCTTC CASSTDRRGGYTF
NA TRBJ2-7 NA TRBV11-2 TGTGCCAGCAGTCAATTTACTTCCGTGGTTTACGAGCAGTACTTC CASSQFTSVVYEQYF
NA TRBJ2-3 TRBD1 TRBV3-1/TRBV3-2 TGTGCCAGCAGCCAAGCCCGGACAGGGGGCACAGATACGCAGTATTTT CASSQARTGGTDTQYF
NA TRBJ2-1 NA TRBV20-1 TGCAGTGCTAGTTTACAGGGCCATAGCTCCTACAATGAGCAGTTCTTC CSASLQGHSSYNEQFF
once TRBJ1-2 NA TRBV5-1 TGCGCCAGCAGCTTGAACGGGGGGCCCGGCTATGGCTACACCTTC CASSLNGGPGYGYTF